These 28 T cell receptor beta chains share one sample of origin, sequenced in a study of T-cell memory formation after mild COVID-19. TCRdb re-called the 5' RACE reads through MiXCR, storing one row per CDR3 protein. The sample holds some 350,000 distinct CDR3 sequences; 10% to 15% are singletons and the top ten take about 21%. Source material: PBMCs or a T cell subset sorted from them (not recorded which). The receptors come from a man aged 18 to 29 who had mild COVID-19 (a few samples of this study predate the infection). Cell type and time point are not known.

The chain is built from TRBV9 and TRBJ2-3; D gene unclear. V shed 0 bases and J shed 4 bases, with 12 bases lying between them. The CDR3 is 15 residues long. In germline, CDR1 is SGDLS, CDR2 YYNGEE. CDR3 in amino acids: CASSVESWSADTQYF. CDR3 in DNA: TGTGCCAGCAGCGTAGAATCCTGGTCGGCAGATACGCAGTATTTT.

This clonotype has at least ten counts. V is TRBV10-3 and J is TRBJ1-5, with D perhaps matching TRBD1 (5 bases). The germline V and J ends were trimmed by 5 bases and 6 bases, with 14 bases remaining between them. The germline V gene encodes CDR1 ENHRY and CDR2 SYGVKD. This CDR3 contains 14 residues. The CDR3 protein is CAISQGATGQPQHF. CDR3 DNA: TGTGCCATCAGTCAGGGAGCTACCGGTCAGCCCCAGCATTTT.

This clonotype was detected once. The chain is built from TRBV5-1 and TRBJ2-5; a possible D gene is TRBD2 (5 bases). The CDR3 runs 16 residues. Germline lookup yields CDR1 SGHRS and CDR2 YFSETQ. V was shortened by 0 bases and J by 3 bases, with 15 bases between the two germline ends. The CDR3 protein is CASSLGFRQEEETQYF. The DNA of the CDR3 is TGCGCCAGCAGCTTGGGATTTCGGCAGGAGGAAGAGACCCAGTACTTC.

This clonotype showed up just a few times. The chain couples TRBV3-1 to TRBJ1-2; the match to TRBD1 covers 7 bases. The V gene end was trimmed by 7 bases and the J gene end by 2 bases; junction bases not matched to a gene: 16. Germline CDR1 LGHDT, CDR2 YNNKEL (reference sequence). This CDR3 region has 17 residues. CDR3 residues: CASTVPNQGVGNYGYTF. The CDR3 DNA reads TGTGCCAGCACCGTTCCCAACCAGGGGGTCGGGAACTATGGCTACACCTTC.

This clonotype was counted only a few times. This rearrangement joins TRBV28 to TRBJ1-5; D remains ambiguous. There are 14 residues in the CDR3. The germline CDR1 and CDR2 sequences are MDHEN and SYDVKM. V was cut by 5 bases and J by 0 bases, with 8 bases left in between. In nucleotides, the CDR3 is TGTGCCAGCAGTCCCATAGATAGCAATCAGCCCCAGCATTTT. It specifies CASSPIDSNQPQHF.

The V and J genes are TRBV4-2 and TRBJ2-2; TRBD2 matches at 9 bases. From germline, CDR1 is LGHNA and CDR2 YNFKEQ. Losses at the gene ends were 4 bases for V and 4 bases for J; bases not matched to a gene: 16. There are 19 residues in the CDR3. CDR3 protein: CASSPLGSGGRRGTGELFF. The CDR3 nucleotides are TGTGCCAGCAGCCCCCTCGGGAGCGGGGGGCGCCGGGGCACCGGGGAGCTGTTTTTT.

This clonotype has only a few counts. The V and J genes are TRBV7-9 and TRBJ2-1; D unclear. From germline, CDR1 is SEHNR and CDR2 FQNEAQ (reference sequence). The CDR3 totals 12 residues. V lost 5 bases to trimming and J lost 5 bases, with 7 bases between them. CDR3 DNA sequence: TGTGCCAGCAGCCGGAGAAACAATGAGCAGTTCTTC. It is translated as CASSRRNNEQFF.

This clonotype was recorded many times. The chain employs TRBV5-1 and TRBJ2-2; 7 bases are a match to TRBD2. Germline assignment: CDR1 SGHRS and CDR2 YFSETQ. V lost 4 bases, J lost 0 bases, and 3 bases stayed unmatched. This CDR3 is 15 amino acids long. DNA of the CDR3: TGCGCCAGCAGCCCGAGCGGGACGAACACCGGGGAGCTGTTTTTT. It specifies CASSPSGTNTGELFF. Supplemented by reference TRBV5-1 and TRBJ2-2, the full variable domain reads KAGVTQTPRYLIKTRGQQVTLSCSPISGHRSVSWYQQTPGQGLQFLFEYFSETQRNKGNFPGRFSGRQFSNSRSEMNVSTLELGDSALYLCASSPSGTNTGELFFGEGSRLTVL.

There are a few counts of this clonotype. The chain links TRBV6-2 or TRBV6-3 to TRBJ2-1; maybe TRBD1 (6 bases). Between the trimmed V and J ends, which lost 1 base and 13 bases, there was a span of 11 bases. Germline values: CDR1 MNHEY, CDR2 SVGEGT. This CDR3 region has 12 residues. This chain's CDR3 is CASSYYRVDQFF. DNA for the CDR3: TGTGCCAGCAGTTACTACAGGGTGGATCAGTTCTTC.

In this sample, this clonotype turned up a few times. The chain joins TRBV4-1 to TRBJ2-7; no definite D call. Trimming shortened V by 0 bases and J by 0 bases, and 6 bases separated the two germline ends. Germline V gene lookup returns CDR1 MGHRA and CDR2 YSYEKL. The CDR3 length is 14 residues. Written as DNA, the CDR3 is TGCGCCAGCAGCCAAGAACGGAGCTCCTACGAGCAGTACTTC. This sequence encodes CASSQERSSYEQYF.

V and J are TRBV7-9 and TRBJ2-6; D ambiguous. Trimming pared 4 bases from V and 0 bases from J, leaving 19 bases between. The CDR3 is made up of 19 amino acids. The V gene's germline CDR1 is SEHNR and CDR2 FQNEAQ (reference sequence). CDR3 loop: CASSSGPRVTSSGANVLTF. The CDR3 DNA sequence: TGTGCCAGCAGCTCAGGACCTCGGGTCACATCCTCTGGGGCCAACGTCCTGACTTTC.

V usage is TRBV29-1 and J usage is TRBJ2-1; 10 bases match TRBD1. The CDR3 sequence is 15 residues long. Unmatched junction bases numbered 10, after V lost 7 bases and J lost 4 bases. Germline V CDR1 and CDR2: SQVTM, ANQGSEA. The CDR3 DNA sequence: TGCAGCGCCATGACAGGGGGCAACGTTTACAATGAGCAGTTCTTC. This sequence encodes CSAMTGGNVYNEQFF.

The chain combines TRBV11-2 with TRBJ1-1; D call uncertain. CDR1 SGHAT and CDR2 FQNNGV come from the germline V gene. The CDR3 runs 13 residues. V lost 1 base, J lost 4 bases, and 7 bases lay in between. CDR3: CASSLGALTEAFF. Written as DNA, the CDR3 is TGTGCCAGCAGCTTAGGAGCTCTCACTGAAGCTTTCTTT.

This chain connects TRBV4-3 to TRBJ2-3; TRBD2 is a possible D gene (5 bases). V lost 0 bases to trimming and J lost 9 bases, with 10 bases between them. Germline CDR1 is LGHNA and CDR2 is YSLEER. The CDR3 contains 13 residues. The CDR3 sequence is CASSQDRGPTQYF. The CDR3 nucleotides are TGCGCCAGCAGCCAAGATCGCGGGCCGACGCAGTATTTT.

The chain uses TRBV27 and TRBJ2-7, with 8 bases aligning to TRBD1. Germline V gene sequence: CDR1 MNHEY, CDR2 SMNVEV (reference sequence). V lost 5 bases, J lost 2 bases, and 11 bases stayed unmatched. This CDR3 has 16 residues. The DNA for the CDR3 is TGTGCCAGCAGTCGCATAGACGGGACAGGTACCTACGAGCAGTACTTC. Translation: CASSRIDGTGTYEQYF.

This clonotype appeared a few times. The rearrangement links TRBV28 to TRBJ2-4; D might be TRBD2 (6 bases). Germline V gene lookup returns CDR1 MDHEN and CDR2 SYDVKM. V was pared by 4 bases and J by 9 bases, with 19 bases between. This CDR3 spans 15 amino acids. The CDR3 spells CASSSPMEGSGIQYF. The CDR3 coding sequence is TGTGCCAGCAGTTCCCCCATGGAGGGTAGTGGCATTCAGTACTTC. The whole variable domain, filled in from reference TRBV28 and TRBJ2-4, reads DVKVTQSSRYLVKRTGEKVFLECVQDMDHENMFWYRQDPGLGLRLIYFSYDVKMKEKGDIPEGYSVSREKKERFSLILESASTNQTSMYLCASSSPMEGSGIQYFGAGTRLSVL.

CDR3 DNA: TGTGCCAGCAGCTTTTCTTGGACAGGGAGCAGGAAAGGCACCGGGGAGCTGTTTTTT. This translates into CASSFSWTGSRKGTGELFF. The gene calls are TRBV7-2 and TRBJ2-2; 8 nucleotides line up with TRBD1. J was trimmed by 4 bases and V by 3 bases; bases with no gene match: 16. Germline V gene sequence: CDR1 SGHTA, CDR2 FQGNSA. The CDR3 length is 19 residues.

This clonotype was seen many times. V usage is TRBV29-1 and J usage is TRBJ2-3, with 9 bases identical to TRBD1. CDR1 and CDR2 from the germline V gene are SQVTM and ANQGSEA. V was pared by 4 bases and J by 7 bases, with 6 bases of the junction left unmatched. This CDR3 region has 13 residues. CDR3 residues: CSVVGQGLNTQYF. The CDR3, as DNA: TGCAGCGTTGTCGGACAGGGGTTGAATACGCAGTATTTT.

This clonotype has only a few counts. J is TRBJ1-6 and V is TRBV6-5, with D unresolved. Germline V gene sequence: CDR1 MNHEY, CDR2 SVGAGI. Trimming removed 0 bases at V and 7 bases at J, with 13 bases between. CDR3 length: 16 residues. The DNA for the CDR3 is TGTGCCAGCAGTTACTCGAAGTCCAGGCTAAATTCACCCCTCCACTTT. It is translated as CASSYSKSRLNSPLHF.

There are a few counts of this clonotype. This chain joins TRBV6-6 and TRBJ2-3; no clear D gene. CDR3 length: 12 amino acids. Germline V gene lookup returns CDR1 MNHNY and CDR2 SVGAGI (reference sequence). The V and J ends lost 6 bases and 2 bases respectively, with 6 bases between them. The CDR3, as DNA: TGTGCCAGCAGCCGGACCACAGATACGCAGTATTTT. Residues: CASSRTTDTQYF.

In this sample, this clonotype turned up a few times. The genes are TRBV6-1 and TRBJ1-2, with D unresolved. With 7 bases removed from V and 2 bases from J, the gap between germline ends came to 5 bases. Germline V lookup: CDR1 MNHNS, CDR2 SASEGT. The CDR3 loop spans 11 amino acids. CDR3 coding DNA: TGTGCCAGCAAGATCAACTATGGCTACACCTTC. It is translated as CASKINYGYTF.

The chain recombines TRBV6-5 with TRBJ2-5, with TRBD2 matching over 8 bases. Per the germline V gene, CDR1 is MNHEY and CDR2 is SVGAGI. J gave up 0 bases and V 10 bases, and 4 bases lay outside the gene matches. The CDR3 loop spans 13 amino acids. CDR3 region: CAILAEYQETQYF. The CDR3 DNA is TGTGCCATACTAGCGGAGTACCAAGAGACCCAGTACTTC.

The V gene is TRBV6-2 or TRBV6-3, the J gene TRBJ2-7; a weak D match, TRBD1 (5 bases). Germline-derived CDR1 and CDR2 are MNHEY and SVGEGT. The CDR3 has 15 residues. The V end lost 7 bases, the J end lost 3 bases, and 19 bases lay between the germline ends. CDR3 sequence: CASTQRTAQGYEQYF. For the CDR3, the DNA is TGTGCCAGCACCCAACGAACCGCTCAGGGCTACGAGCAGTACTTC.

This clonotype was seen more than once but under ten times. V is TRBV18 and J is TRBJ2-1; no definite D call. The CDR3 totals 14 residues. Germline lookup yields CDR1 KGHSH and CDR2 LQKENI. Trimming shortened V by 5 bases and J by 0 bases, and 8 bases separated the two germline ends. The CDR3 DNA reads as TGTGCCAGCTCAGTTTCGAGCTCCTACAATGAGCAGTTCTTC. Residues: CASSVSSSYNEQFF.

This clonotype was detected a few times. V and J are TRBV21-1 and TRBJ2-7. TRBV21-1 is flagged as a pseudogene. The CDR3 extends over 10 amino acids. The CDR3 coding sequence is TGTGCCAGCCGCGGACGGGAGCAGTACGTC. Translating gives CASRGREQYV.

This clonotype was seen only a few times. The chain uses TRBV28 and TRBJ2-2; no firm D call. This CDR3 is built from 13 residues. The germline V and J ends were trimmed by 1 base and 6 bases, with 6 bases remaining between them. Germline loops: CDR1 MDHEN, CDR2 SYDVKM. The CDR3 loop is CASSLSVPGELFF. The CDR3 DNA reads as TGTGCCAGCAGTTTATCGGTGCCCGGGGAGCTGTTTTTT.

This clonotype was seen only a few times. This rearrangement joins TRBV2 to TRBJ2-1, with D unclear. The CDR3 loop spans 12 amino acids. Germline CDR1 and CDR2: SNHLY and FYNNEI. V was trimmed by 6 bases and J by 10 bases, leaving 13 bases between them. CDR3 sequence reads: CASRSDRIEQFF. In DNA, the CDR3 is TGTGCCAGCAGGTCCGATAGGATCGAGCAGTTCTTC.

This clonotype was counted ten times or more. The chain combines TRBV5-1 with TRBJ2-5; D is possibly TRBD1 (6 bases). The CDR3 has 14 residues. Germline V gene lookup returns CDR1 SGHRS and CDR2 YFSETQ. V lost 2 bases and J 5 bases, leaving 13 bases between the germline ends. The CDR3 DNA sequence: TGCGCCAGCAGCTTAGGGGGAAACGCCGAGACCCAGTACTTC. Translating it yields CASSLGGNAETQYF.